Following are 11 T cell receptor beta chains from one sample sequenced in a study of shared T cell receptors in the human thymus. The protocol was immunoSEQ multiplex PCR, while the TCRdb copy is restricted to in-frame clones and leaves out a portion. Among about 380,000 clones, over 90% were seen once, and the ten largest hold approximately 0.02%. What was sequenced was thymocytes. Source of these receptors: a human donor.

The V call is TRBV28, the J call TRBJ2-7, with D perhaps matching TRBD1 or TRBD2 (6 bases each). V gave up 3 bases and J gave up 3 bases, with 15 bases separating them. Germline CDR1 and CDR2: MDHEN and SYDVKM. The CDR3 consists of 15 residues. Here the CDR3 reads CASSFRGRRDYEQYF. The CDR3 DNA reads TGTGCCAGCAGTTTCAGGGGCAGGAGGGACTACGAGCAGTACTTC.

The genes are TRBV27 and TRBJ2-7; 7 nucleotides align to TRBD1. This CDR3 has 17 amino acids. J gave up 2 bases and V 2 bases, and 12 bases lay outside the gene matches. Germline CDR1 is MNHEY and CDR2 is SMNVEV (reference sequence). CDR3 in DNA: TGTGCCAGCAGTTTAGTCCTGCGAGAGGGGGCAGCCTACGAGCAGTACTTC. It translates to CASSLVLREGAAYEQYF.

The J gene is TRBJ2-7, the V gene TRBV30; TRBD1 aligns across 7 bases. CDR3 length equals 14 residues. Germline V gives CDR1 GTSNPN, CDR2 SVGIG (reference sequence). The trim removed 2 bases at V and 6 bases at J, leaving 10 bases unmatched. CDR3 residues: CAWSLRQGEGEQYF. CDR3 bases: TGTGCCTGGAGTCTCCGACAGGGAGAGGGCGAGCAGTACTTC.

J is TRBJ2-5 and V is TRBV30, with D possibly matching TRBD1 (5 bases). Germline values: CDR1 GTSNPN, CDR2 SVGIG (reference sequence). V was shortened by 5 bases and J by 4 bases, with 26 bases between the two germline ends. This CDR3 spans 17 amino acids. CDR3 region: CAWPQGPTRQRRETQYF. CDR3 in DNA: TGTGCCTGGCCGCAAGGACCCACCCGACAGAGGCGAGAGACCCAGTACTTC.

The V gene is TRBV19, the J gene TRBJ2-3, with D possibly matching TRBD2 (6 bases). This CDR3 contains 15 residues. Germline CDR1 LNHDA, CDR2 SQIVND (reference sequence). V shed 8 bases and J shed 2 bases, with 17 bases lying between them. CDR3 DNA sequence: TGTGCCAGTTCCCCACGGAGGGCATACACAGATACGCAGTATTTT. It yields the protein CASSPRRAYTDTQYF.

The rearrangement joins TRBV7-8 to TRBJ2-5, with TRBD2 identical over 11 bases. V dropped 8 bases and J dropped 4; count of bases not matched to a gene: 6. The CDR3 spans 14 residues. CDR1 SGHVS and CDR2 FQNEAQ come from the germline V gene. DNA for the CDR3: TGTGCCAGCTATGGACTAGCGGGTTCAGAGACCCAGTACTTC. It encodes CASYGLAGSETQYF.

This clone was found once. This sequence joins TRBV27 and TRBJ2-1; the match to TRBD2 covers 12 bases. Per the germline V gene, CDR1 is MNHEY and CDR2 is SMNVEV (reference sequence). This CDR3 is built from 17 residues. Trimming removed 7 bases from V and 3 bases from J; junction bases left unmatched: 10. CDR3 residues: CASIFRPGLAGYNEQFF. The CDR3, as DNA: TGTGCCAGCATTTTCAGGCCGGGACTAGCGGGCTACAATGAGCAGTTCTTC.

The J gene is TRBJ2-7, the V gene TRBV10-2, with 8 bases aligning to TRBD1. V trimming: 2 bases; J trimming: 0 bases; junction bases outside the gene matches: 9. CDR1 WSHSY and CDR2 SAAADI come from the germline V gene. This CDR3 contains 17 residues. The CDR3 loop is CASSEPLWTGSSYEQYF. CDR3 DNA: TGCGCCAGCAGTGAGCCCCTGTGGACAGGGAGCTCCTACGAGCAGTACTTC.

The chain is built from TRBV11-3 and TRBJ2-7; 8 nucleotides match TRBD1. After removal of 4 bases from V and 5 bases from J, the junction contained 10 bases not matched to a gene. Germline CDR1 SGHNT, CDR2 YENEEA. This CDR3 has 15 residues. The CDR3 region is CASSSAGQGAHEQYF. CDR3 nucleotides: TGTGCCAGCAGCTCTGCCGGGCAGGGGGCTCACGAGCAGTACTTC.

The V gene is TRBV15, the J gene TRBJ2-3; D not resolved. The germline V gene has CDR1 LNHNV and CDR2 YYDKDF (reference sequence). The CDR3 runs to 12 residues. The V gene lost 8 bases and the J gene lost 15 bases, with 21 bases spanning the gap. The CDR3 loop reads CATAVNTYAVYF. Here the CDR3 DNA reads TGTGCCACCGCCGTCAACACATACGCAGTATATTTT.

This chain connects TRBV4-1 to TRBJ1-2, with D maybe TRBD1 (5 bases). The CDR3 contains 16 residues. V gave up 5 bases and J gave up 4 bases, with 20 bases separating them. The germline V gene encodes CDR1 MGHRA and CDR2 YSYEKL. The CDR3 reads CASSEAGALILYGYTF. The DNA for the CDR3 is TGCGCCAGCAGCGAAGCCGGGGCCCTAATTCTCTATGGCTACACCTTC.